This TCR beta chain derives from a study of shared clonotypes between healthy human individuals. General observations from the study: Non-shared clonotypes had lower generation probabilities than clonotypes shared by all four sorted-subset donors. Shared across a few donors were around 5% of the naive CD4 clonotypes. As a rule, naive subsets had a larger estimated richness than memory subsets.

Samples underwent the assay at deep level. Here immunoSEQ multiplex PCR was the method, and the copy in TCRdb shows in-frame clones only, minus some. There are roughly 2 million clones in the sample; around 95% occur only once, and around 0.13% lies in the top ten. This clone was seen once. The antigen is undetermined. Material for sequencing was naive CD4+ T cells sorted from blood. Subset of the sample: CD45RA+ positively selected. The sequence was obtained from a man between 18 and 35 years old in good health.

The CDR3 nucleotides are TGCGCCAGCAGTAAGACAGCGGAGGCTGCAAACACTGAAGCTTTCTTT. It is translated as CASSKTAEAANTEAFF. V is TRBV10-2 and J is TRBJ1-1; possibly TRBD1 for D (5 bases). Germline CDR1 and CDR2: WSHSY and SAAADI. CDR3 length: 16 amino acids. Trimming took 5 bases from V and 2 from J, leaving 18 bases between them.